The rows below give T cell receptor beta chains drawn from one sample of a study of beta chain features in type 1 diabetes. Method: immunoSEQ multiplex PCR; TCRdb's copy keeps in-frame clones and lacks some. The sample consists of about 900,000 clones, about a sixth of them appearing once. The sample comprised naive CD4+ T cells from blood. The receptors originated from a woman between 18 and 29 years old in good health. The CDR3 runs from the conserved cysteine through the conserved F or W. The order of the fields is D gene, clone size, J gene, V gene, CDR3 DNA, CDR3 protein. A D gene is named only where the DNA matches it firmly. Clone size, where shown, is once, few, many, or a class for clones that have expanded.

d_gene: NA
abundance: few
j_gene: TRBJ1-6
v_gene: TRBV7-9
CDR3nt: TGTGCCAGCAGCTCCGATAATTCACCCCTCCACTTT
CDR3aa: CASSSDNSPLHF

d_gene: NA
abundance: NA
j_gene: TRBJ2-1
v_gene: TRBV18
CDR3nt: TGTGCCAGCTCACCACGGAGCACCTCCTACAATGAGCAGTTCTTC
CDR3aa: CASSPRSTSYNEQFF

d_gene: NA
abundance: NA
j_gene: TRBJ1-4
v_gene: TRBV11-2
CDR3nt: TGTGCCAGCAGCTTTAACAGGGTAAAGAACAAGAAACATAATGAAAAACTGTTTTTT
CDR3aa: CASSFNRVKNKKHNEKLFF

d_gene: NA
abundance: few
j_gene: TRBJ2-4
v_gene: TRBV5-6
CDR3nt: TGTGCCAGCAGCGTAGAGAATGCCAAAAACATTCAGTACTTC
CDR3aa: CASSVENAKNIQYF

d_gene: NA
abundance: few
j_gene: TRBJ2-2
v_gene: TRBV11-3
CDR3nt: TGTGCCAGCAGCTTAACGTACGCCGCGAACACCGGGGAGCTGTTTTTT
CDR3aa: CASSLTYAANTGELFF

d_gene: NA
abundance: NA
j_gene: TRBJ2-4
v_gene: TRBV18
CDR3nt: TGTGCCAGCTCACCAAGGGTACAGGGTTCCCAAGTCTTATCCGTCAAAAACATTCAGTACTTC
CDR3aa: CASSPRVQGSQVLSVKNIQYF

d_gene: NA
abundance: NA
j_gene: TRBJ2-1
v_gene: TRBV5-4
CDR3nt: TGTGCCAGCAGCTCATTAGAAAGCGCTTACAATGAGCAGTTCTTC
CDR3aa: CASSSLESAYNEQFF

d_gene: TRBD1
abundance: few
j_gene: TRBJ2-2
v_gene: TRBV7-9
CDR3nt: TGTGCCAGCAGCTGGACAGGGCCCGGGGAGCTGTTTTTT
CDR3aa: CASSWTGPGELFF

d_gene: NA
abundance: few
j_gene: TRBJ1-4
v_gene: TRBV18
CDR3nt: TGTGCCAGCTCACCTAACGGGGGAACTAATGAAAAACTGTTTTTT
CDR3aa: CASSPNGGTNEKLFF

d_gene: TRBD2
abundance: few
j_gene: TRBJ2-3
v_gene: TRBV2
CDR3nt: TGTGCCACCCCGGGGACTACCCGCACAGATACGCAGTATTTT
CDR3aa: CATPGTTRTDTQYF

d_gene: TRBD1
abundance: NA
j_gene: TRBJ2-1
v_gene: TRBV27
CDR3nt: TGTGCCAGCAGTTTTGACAGGGCGGGTTCGAATGAGCAGTTCTTC
CDR3aa: CASSFDRAGSNEQFF

d_gene: TRBD2
abundance: NA
j_gene: TRBJ2-5
v_gene: TRBV9
CDR3nt: TGTGCCAGCAGCGTGAGACTAGCGGCGGAGACCCAGTACTTC
CDR3aa: CASSVRLAAETQYF

d_gene: NA
abundance: few
j_gene: TRBJ2-3
v_gene: TRBV7-2
CDR3nt: TGTGCCAGCAGCTTAGGGGCTAGCGGCACAGATACGCAGTATTTT
CDR3aa: CASSLGASGTDTQYF

d_gene: TRBD1
abundance: NA
j_gene: TRBJ1-2
v_gene: TRBV18
CDR3nt: TGTGCCAGCTCACTCCGGGACAGTGATGGCTACACCTTC
CDR3aa: CASSLRDSDGYTF

d_gene: NA
abundance: few
j_gene: TRBJ2-2
v_gene: TRBV9
CDR3nt: TGTGCCAGCAGCGTAGCTTGGCGCTCGAACACCGGGGAGCTGTTTTTT
CDR3aa: CASSVAWRSNTGELFF

d_gene: NA
abundance: NA
j_gene: TRBJ1-5
v_gene: TRBV6-1
CDR3nt: TGTGCCAGCAGTCGGGGGGGCGGCAGGCAGCCCCAGCATTTT
CDR3aa: CASSRGGGRQPQHF

d_gene: TRBD2
abundance: NA
j_gene: TRBJ2-1
v_gene: TRBV7-3
CDR3nt: TGTGCCAGCAGCTCGGGACTAAACCAGTTCTTC
CDR3aa: CASSSGLNQFF

d_gene: NA
abundance: NA
j_gene: TRBJ2-7
v_gene: TRBV6-5
CDR3nt: TGTGCCAGCAGTTACTCAGGCGGACTGACCTACGAGCAGTACTTC
CDR3aa: CASSYSGGLTYEQYF

d_gene: NA
abundance: NA
j_gene: TRBJ1-4
v_gene: TRBV6-5
CDR3nt: TGTGCCAGCAGTAGGAGGACGGCTAATGAAAAACTGTTTTTT
CDR3aa: CASSRRTANEKLFF

d_gene: NA
abundance: NA
j_gene: TRBJ2-6
v_gene: TRBV5-1
CDR3nt: TGCGCCAGCAGCTACAGCGAAACTGGGGCCAACGTCCTGACTTTC
CDR3aa: CASSYSETGANVLTF

d_gene: TRBD2
abundance: NA
j_gene: TRBJ2-3
v_gene: TRBV10-3
CDR3nt: TGTGCCAGCGGACTAGCGGAGGCCACAGATACGCAGTATTTT
CDR3aa: CASGLAEATDTQYF

d_gene: NA
abundance: NA
j_gene: TRBJ2-7
v_gene: TRBV6-5
CDR3nt: TGTGCCAGCAGTTACTCGAGGGCCGGATCCTACGAGCAGTACTTC
CDR3aa: CASSYSRAGSYEQYF

d_gene: NA
abundance: NA
j_gene: TRBJ2-2
v_gene: TRBV6-6
CDR3nt: TGTGCCAGCAGTTACATCCAGGGATCCGGGGAGCTGTTTTTT
CDR3aa: CASSYIQGSGELFF

d_gene: NA
abundance: NA
j_gene: TRBJ1-3
v_gene: TRBV18
CDR3nt: TGTGCCAGCTCACCAAACCCTGCTTCCGGAAACACCATATATTTT
CDR3aa: CASSPNPASGNTIYF

d_gene: NA
abundance: NA
j_gene: TRBJ1-2
v_gene: TRBV18
CDR3nt: TGTGCCAGCTCACCACGGGACGGTATTTCTAACTATGGCTACACCTTC
CDR3aa: CASSPRDGISNYGYTF

d_gene: TRBD1
abundance: NA
j_gene: TRBJ2-2
v_gene: TRBV18
CDR3nt: TGTGCCAGCTCACCGAGGAGACAGGGGAACACCGGGGAGCTGTTTTTT
CDR3aa: CASSPRRQGNTGELFF

d_gene: TRBD1
abundance: NA
j_gene: TRBJ2-2
v_gene: TRBV9
CDR3nt: TGTGCCAGCAGCACTAGGACAGGGTCGGGCGCCGGGGAGCTGTTTTTT
CDR3aa: CASSTRTGSGAGELFF

d_gene: TRBD1
abundance: NA
j_gene: TRBJ2-7
v_gene: TRBV7-2
CDR3nt: TGTGCCAGCAGCCGACAGGGCTCCTACGAGCAGTACTTC
CDR3aa: CASSRQGSYEQYF

d_gene: TRBD1
abundance: NA
j_gene: TRBJ1-2
v_gene: TRBV5-1
CDR3nt: TGCGCCAGCAGCATCTCGGGACAGGGAGTCTATGGCTACACCTTC
CDR3aa: CASSISGQGVYGYTF

d_gene: NA
abundance: NA
j_gene: TRBJ2-3
v_gene: TRBV27
CDR3nt: TGTGCCAGCAGCCAGTATTATCCGTCTGTGGACAAGACAGATACGCAGTATTTT
CDR3aa: CASSQYYPSVDKTDTQYF

d_gene: NA
abundance: NA
j_gene: TRBJ2-3
v_gene: TRBV19
CDR3nt: TGTGCCAGTAGCGGGAGTACAGATACGCAGTATTTT
CDR3aa: CASSGSTDTQYF

d_gene: TRBD1
abundance: NA
j_gene: TRBJ1-2
v_gene: TRBV5-4
CDR3nt: TGTGCCAGCAGCTTTTTGGGACAGGGCGCTTATGGCTACACCTTC
CDR3aa: CASSFLGQGAYGYTF

d_gene: NA
abundance: few
j_gene: TRBJ2-5
v_gene: TRBV18
CDR3nt: TGTGCCAGCTCACCAAGGACGCGAGAGACCCAGTACTTC
CDR3aa: CASSPRTRETQYF

d_gene: TRBD2
abundance: few
j_gene: TRBJ2-1
v_gene: TRBV7-2
CDR3nt: TGTGCCAGCAGCTTAAGGCCGGCGACTAGCGGGATCTACAATGAGCAGTTCTTC
CDR3aa: CASSLRPATSGIYNEQFF

d_gene: TRBD2
abundance: NA
j_gene: TRBJ2-7
v_gene: TRBV10-3
CDR3nt: TGTGCCATCAGCCTAGCGGGAGACGAGCAGTACTTC
CDR3aa: CAISLAGDEQYF

d_gene: NA
abundance: NA
j_gene: TRBJ2-2
v_gene: TRBV28
CDR3nt: TGTGCCAGCAGCCCACCGGGACAGAACACCGGGGAGCTGTTTTTT
CDR3aa: CASSPPGQNTGELFF

d_gene: NA
abundance: NA
j_gene: TRBJ2-7
v_gene: TRBV7-2
CDR3nt: TGTGCCAGCAGCTTGGTAGGGCGCGAGCAGTACTTC
CDR3aa: CASSLVGREQYF

d_gene: NA
abundance: NA
j_gene: TRBJ2-1
v_gene: TRBV7-8
CDR3nt: TGTGCCAGCAGACCCCGGATCCACAATGAGCAGTTCTTC
CDR3aa: CASRPRIHNEQFF

d_gene: TRBD2
abundance: NA
j_gene: TRBJ2-3
v_gene: TRBV7-8
CDR3nt: TGTGCCAGCAGCAAAATAGCGGGAGGGCCCGATACGCAGTATTTT
CDR3aa: CASSKIAGGPDTQYF

d_gene: TRBD1
abundance: few
j_gene: TRBJ1-1
v_gene: TRBV29-1
CDR3nt: TGCAGCGTTGAAGATGCAAAACAAGGACAGGTTATGAACACTGAAGCTTTCTTT
CDR3aa: CSVEDAKQGQVMNTEAFF

d_gene: NA
abundance: NA
j_gene: TRBJ1-5
v_gene: TRBV23-1
CDR3nt: TGCGCCAGCAGTCAATCGGTTGGCTTGGGCAATCAGCCCCAGCATTTT
CDR3aa: CASSQSVGLGNQPQHF

d_gene: NA
abundance: once
j_gene: TRBJ2-2
v_gene: TRBV19
CDR3nt: TGTGCCAGTAGTATGAGCCGACCACGGAGTCTCACCGGGGAGCTGTTTTTT
CDR3aa: CASSMSRPRSLTGELFF